This is a list of T cell receptor beta chains from one sample in a study of tumour-infiltrating T cells in Burkitt lymphoma. Measured with immunoSEQ multiplex PCR; TCRdb has only the in-frame clones, and not every one. The table records 11,000 to 15,000 clones, roughly 80% of them present only once. Sequences were obtained from tumor tissue. Source of these receptors: a human donor with diffuse large B-cell lymphoma. Both conserved end residues are part of each CDR3. D genes are given only for firm matches. The listing skips clone size in some rows; elsewhere it reads once, few, many or a size class.

d_gene	v_gene	abundance	j_gene	CDR3aa	CDR3nt
TRBD2	TRBV7-9	NA	TRBJ2-5	CASSRSRLAPGETQYF	TGTGCCAGCAGCCGTTCAAGACTAGCGCCCGGGGAGACCCAGTACTTC
TRBD2	TRBV6-4	NA	TRBJ2-1	CASSPGLAGNNEQFF	TGTGCCAGCAGTCCGGGACTAGCGGGCAACAATGAGCAGTTCTTC
TRBD1	TRBV4-1	NA	TRBJ2-7	CASSHPGQGVREQYF	TGCGCCAGCAGTCACCCGGGACAGGGGGTAAGGGAGCAGTACTTC
NA	TRBV5-1	large	TRBJ1-1	CASSRRGDVTEAFF	TGCGCCAGCAGCCGGCGGGGGGATGTCACTGAAGCTTTCTTT
NA	TRBV29-1	NA	TRBJ2-1	CSVSTPGRIYNEQFF	TGCAGCGTGTCTACTCCGGGGAGGATTTACAATGAGCAGTTCTTC
NA	TRBV2	NA	TRBJ1-1	CARDSDRTNTEAFF	TGTGCCAGAGACTCGGACAGAACAAACACTGAAGCTTTCTTT
NA	TRBV4-2	few	TRBJ1-1	CASSPPLGKDTEAFF	TGTGCCAGCAGCCCGCCACTTGGGAAAGACACTGAAGCTTTCTTT
NA	TRBV10-1	NA	TRBJ1-3	CASRDSQKVLSGNTIYF	TGCGCCAGCAGGGACTCCCAAAAAGTACTCTCTGGAAACACCATATATTTT
NA	TRBV19	NA	TRBJ1-1	CASSFGPNTEAFF	TGTGCCAGTAGTTTCGGCCCGAACACTGAAGCTTTCTTT
NA	TRBV4-2	NA	TRBJ2-2	CASSHPLREWNTGELFF	TGTGCCAGCAGCCATCCCTTACGGGAGTGGAACACCGGGGAGCTGTTTTTT
TRBD2	TRBV5-1	NA	TRBJ2-3	CASSLDGLAESDTQYF	TGCGCCAGCAGCTTGGACGGACTAGCGGAATCAGATACGCAGTATTTT
TRBD2	TRBV19	NA	TRBJ2-1	CASSVLAGSSYNEQFF	TGTGCCAGTAGTGTGCTAGCGGGTAGCTCCTACAATGAGCAGTTCTTC
TRBD2	TRBV7-9	NA	TRBJ2-5	CASSLLAGGRQETQYF	TGTGCCAGCAGCTTATTAGCGGGAGGGCGCCAAGAGACCCAGTACTTC
NA	TRBV29-1	once	TRBJ2-7	CSVDTTPGNPNYEQYF	TGCAGCGTTGATACTACACCGGGAAACCCCAACTACGAGCAGTACTTC
NA	TRBV6-4	NA	TRBJ2-1	CASSGQSYNEQFF	TGTGCCAGCAGCGGACAGAGCTACAATGAGCAGTTCTTC
TRBD2	TRBV27	NA	TRBJ2-7	CASSVSGGTYEQYF	TGTGCCAGCAGTGTTAGCGGGGGAACCTACGAGCAGTACTTC
TRBD1	TRBV5-1	NA	TRBJ1-1	CASSTGQGRTEAFF	TGCGCCAGCAGCACCGGACAGGGGCGCACTGAAGCTTTCTTT
NA	TRBV5-4	NA	TRBJ1-1	CASSLSQGAMNTEAFF	TGTGCCAGCAGCTTGTCCCAGGGCGCCATGAACACTGAAGCTTTCTTT
TRBD1	TRBV29-1	NA	TRBJ2-7	CSVDGQGTYEQYF	TGCAGCGTTGACGGACAGGGTACCTACGAGCAGTACTTC
TRBD1	TRBV19	NA	TRBJ2-1	CASTTGTGINEQFF	TGTGCCAGTACCACGGGGACAGGGATCAATGAGCAGTTCTTC
NA	TRBV7-2	NA	TRBJ1-1	CASTQGGFPEAFF	TGTGCCAGCACCCAAGGGGGGTTCCCTGAAGCTTTCTTT